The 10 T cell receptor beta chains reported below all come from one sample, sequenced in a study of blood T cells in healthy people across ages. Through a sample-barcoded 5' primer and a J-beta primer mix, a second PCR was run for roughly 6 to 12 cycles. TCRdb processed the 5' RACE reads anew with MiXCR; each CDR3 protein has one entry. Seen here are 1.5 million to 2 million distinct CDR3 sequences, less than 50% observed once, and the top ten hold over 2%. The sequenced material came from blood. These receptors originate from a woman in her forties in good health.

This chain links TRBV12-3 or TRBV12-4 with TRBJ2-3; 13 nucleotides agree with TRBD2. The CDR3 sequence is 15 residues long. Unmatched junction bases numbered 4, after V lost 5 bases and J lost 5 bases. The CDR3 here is CASSRTSGSIDTQYF. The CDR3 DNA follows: TGTGCCAGCAGTCGGACTAGCGGGAGTATAGATACGCAGTATTTT.

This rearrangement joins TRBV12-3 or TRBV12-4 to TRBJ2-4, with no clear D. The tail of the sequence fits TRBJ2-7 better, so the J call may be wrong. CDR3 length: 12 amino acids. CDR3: CASSSQNYEQYF. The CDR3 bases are TGTGCCAGCAGTTCGCAGAACTACGAGCAGTACTTC.

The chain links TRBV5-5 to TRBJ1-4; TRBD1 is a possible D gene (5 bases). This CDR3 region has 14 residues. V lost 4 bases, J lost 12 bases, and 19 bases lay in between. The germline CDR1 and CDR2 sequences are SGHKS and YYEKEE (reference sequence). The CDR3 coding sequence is TGTGCCAGCAGCCCTCAGGGTCGTTTTAGGGAACTGTTTTTT. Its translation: CASSPQGRFRELFF.

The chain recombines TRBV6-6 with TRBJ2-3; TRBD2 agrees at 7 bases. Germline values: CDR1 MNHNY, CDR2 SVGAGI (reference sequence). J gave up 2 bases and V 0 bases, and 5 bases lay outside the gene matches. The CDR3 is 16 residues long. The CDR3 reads CASSYSGGSNTDTQYF. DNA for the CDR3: TGTGCCAGCAGTTACTCCGGGGGGTCCAACACAGATACGCAGTATTTT.

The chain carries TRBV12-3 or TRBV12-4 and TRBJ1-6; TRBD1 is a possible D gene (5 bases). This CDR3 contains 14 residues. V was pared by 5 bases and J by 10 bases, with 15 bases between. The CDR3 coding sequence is TGTGCCAGCAGTCCCCGGGGGATAGAGTCACCCCTCCACTTT. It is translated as CASSPRGIESPLHF.

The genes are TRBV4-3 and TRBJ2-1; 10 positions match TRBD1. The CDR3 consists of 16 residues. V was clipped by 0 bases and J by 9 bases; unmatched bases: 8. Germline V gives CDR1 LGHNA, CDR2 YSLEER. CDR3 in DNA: TGCGCCAGCAGCCAAGAAACCGGGACAGGGGATCCTGAGCAGTTCTTC. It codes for CASSQETGTGDPEQFF.

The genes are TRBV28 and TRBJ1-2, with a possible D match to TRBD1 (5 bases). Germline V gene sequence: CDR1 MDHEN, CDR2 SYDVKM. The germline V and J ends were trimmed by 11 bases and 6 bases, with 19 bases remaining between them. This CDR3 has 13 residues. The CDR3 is CAATFLGVNGYTF. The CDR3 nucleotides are TGTGCCGCCACGTTTTTGGGGGTAAATGGCTACACCTTC.

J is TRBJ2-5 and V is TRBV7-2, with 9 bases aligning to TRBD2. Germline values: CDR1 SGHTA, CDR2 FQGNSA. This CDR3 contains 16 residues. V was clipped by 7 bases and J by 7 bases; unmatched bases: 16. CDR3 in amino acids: CASITTSGLSMSTQYF. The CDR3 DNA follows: TGTGCCAGCATCACGACTAGCGGACTCTCCATGTCGACCCAGTACTTC.

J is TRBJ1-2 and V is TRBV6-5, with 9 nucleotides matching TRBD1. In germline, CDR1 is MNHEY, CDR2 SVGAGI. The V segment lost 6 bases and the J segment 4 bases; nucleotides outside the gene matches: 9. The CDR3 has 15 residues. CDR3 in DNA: TGTGCCAGCAGACAAAGACAGGGGGAACCCTATGGCTACACCTTC. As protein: CASRQRQGEPYGYTF.

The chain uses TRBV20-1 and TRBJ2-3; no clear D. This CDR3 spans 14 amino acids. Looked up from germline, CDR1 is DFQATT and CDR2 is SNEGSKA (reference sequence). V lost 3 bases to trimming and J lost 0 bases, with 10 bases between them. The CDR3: CSASPSGSTDTQYF. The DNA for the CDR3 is TGCAGTGCTAGTCCGTCAGGCAGCACAGATACGCAGTATTTT.